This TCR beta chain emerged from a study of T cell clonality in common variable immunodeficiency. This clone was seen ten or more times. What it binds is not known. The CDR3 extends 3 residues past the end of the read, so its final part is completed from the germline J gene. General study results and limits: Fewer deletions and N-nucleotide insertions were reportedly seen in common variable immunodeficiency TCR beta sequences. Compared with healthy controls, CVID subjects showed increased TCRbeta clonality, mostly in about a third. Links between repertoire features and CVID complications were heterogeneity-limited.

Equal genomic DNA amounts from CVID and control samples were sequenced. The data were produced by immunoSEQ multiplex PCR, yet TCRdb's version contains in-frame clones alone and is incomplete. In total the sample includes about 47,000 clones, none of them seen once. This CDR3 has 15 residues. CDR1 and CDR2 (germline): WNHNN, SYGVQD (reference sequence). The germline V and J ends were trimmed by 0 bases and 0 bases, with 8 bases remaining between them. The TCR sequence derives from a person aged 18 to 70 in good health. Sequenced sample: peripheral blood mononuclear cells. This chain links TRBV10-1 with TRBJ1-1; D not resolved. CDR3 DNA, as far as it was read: TGCGCCAGCAGTGAGTCGTCGGGTTTGAACACTGAA. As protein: CASSESSGLNTE. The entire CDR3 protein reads CASSESSGLNTEAFF.